These T cell receptor beta chains were read from a single sample in a study of T cells in localized non-small cell lung cancer. Profiling relied on immunoSEQ multiplex PCR, and the TCRdb table lists in-frame clones only, not all of them. The sample consists of approximately 5,300 clones, 32% of them appearing once. The sample here was lung tumor tissue, taken before any cancer treatment. These receptors were obtained from a male donor aged 60 or over with stage III lung adenocarcinoma. Each CDR3 is given with its conserved first and last residue. The order of the fields is clone size, V gene, J gene, CDR3 protein. Not all rows give a size; the values are once, few, many and, for expanded clones, a class.

few	TRBV18	TRBJ2-2	CASSPPASGKYTGELFF
few	TRBV6-8	TRBJ2-5	CASSYVGRRETQYF
NA	TRBV6-8	TRBJ1-1	CASTRRGAMGQGYTEAFF
few	TRBV25-1	TRBJ1-1	CASSDGFTEAFF
NA	TRBV29-1	TRBJ2-1	CSAGPVSYNEQFF
NA	TRBV18	TRBJ1-1	CASSPTQGTEAFF
medium-sized	TRBV6-8	TRBJ1-2	CASSYSRDYGYTF
few	TRBV30	TRBJ2-3	CAFVLSGRGTQYF
large	TRBV11-3	TRBJ2-1	CASSSSGDGNEQFF
few	TRBV15	TRBJ1-5	CATSWLRGRGGVLQPQHF
NA	TRBV30	TRBJ2-7	CAWSVSGMYEQYF
NA	TRBV11-3	TRBJ2-1	CASSLNGNRGQRYNEQFF
NA	TRBV28	TRBJ2-7	CASSSREVYEQYF
NA	TRBV23-1	TRBJ1-4	CASSRGRAEKLFF
few	TRBV6-8	TRBJ1-4	CASSYRGGYEKLFF
NA	TRBV9	TRBJ1-5	CASSADRGNNQPQHF
NA	TRBV30	TRBJ1-1	CAWTLGGATLNTEAFF
NA	TRBV19	TRBJ2-7	CASSRTSGRSEQYF
few	TRBV9	TRBJ2-5	CASSDGLVGREETQYF
NA	TRBV9	TRBJ2-7	CASTKGQGPSYEQYF
NA	TRBV6-8	TRBJ2-6	CASSFRWGQGSGANVLTF
NA	TRBV5-1	TRBJ2-7	CASSFSQGSGEQYF
NA	TRBV19	TRBJ2-7	CASSLQIGPGEQYF
medium-sized	TRBV9	TRBJ2-5	CASSVALAGGPVYF
NA	TRBV30	TRBJ2-3	CAWVNRLFSTDTQYF
NA	TRBV5-1	TRBJ1-4	CASSLGSSNEKLFF
few	TRBV19	TRBJ2-1	CASSISGTNSEQFF
few	TRBV2	TRBJ1-5	CASSEWGTNQPQHF
NA	TRBV19	TRBJ1-2	CASSFRDYYGYTF
NA	TRBV19	TRBJ2-1	CASSKAGGLYNEQFF
NA	TRBV6-7	TRBJ2-5	CASSYGETQYF
few	TRBV9	TRBJ1-3	CASSVALTGNTIYF
few	TRBV5-1	TRBJ2-1	CASSLRAGSINEQFF
few	TRBV11-3	TRBJ1-2	CASSSVQGYYGYTF
few	TRBV11-3	TRBJ2-7	CASSSLHRRREEYYEQYF
NA	TRBV11-3	TRBJ1-4	CASSLVGQGYSANEKLFF
NA	TRBV14	TRBJ2-1	CASSQVMRGEQFF
few	TRBV6-4	TRBJ1-2	CASSRNYGYTF
few	TRBV19	TRBJ2-3	CASLSPGQGFTQYF
NA	TRBV30	TRBJ1-1	CAWRQTNTEAFF
few	TRBV11-3	TRBJ1-1	CASSLAGENTEAFF
few	TRBV2	TRBJ2-4	CASRGQGPKNIQYF
NA	TRBV14	TRBJ2-7	CASSQGWGTEQYF
once	TRBV12-5	TRBJ2-1	CASQGSYNEQFF
NA	TRBV6-8	TRBJ2-7	CASGPPLSIPAFYEQYF
NA	TRBV28	TRBJ2-5	CAIGRGERESIGETQYF
NA	TRBV11-3	TRBJ2-7	CASSFPRGAYDEQYF
once	TRBV5-1	TRBJ2-7	CASSLNPPSSYEQYF
NA	TRBV19	TRBJ2-4	CASIDGPGDIQYF